The clone carrying this T cell receptor beta chain was counted a single time. The data were taken from a study of control samples from healthy donors and cancer patients. This CDR3 comprises 14 residues. From germline, CDR1 is MNHEY and CDR2 SVGEGT. With 0 bases removed from V and 12 bases from J, the gap between germline ends came to 12 bases. TCRdb's copy holds only in-frame clones and misses some; the assay was immunoSEQ multiplex PCR. Of around 55,000 clones in the sample, around 95% were seen once. The chain employs TRBV6-2 or TRBV6-3 and TRBJ2-6, with D uncertain. Sequencing was carried out using blood. The sequence was obtained from a woman aged 18-35 years in good health. The CDR3 sequence: CASSYSILSPVLTF. The CDR3 DNA is TGTGCCAGCAGTTACTCGATTTTGTCCCCCGTCCTGACTTTC.